This T cell receptor (beta chain) was captured by sequencing in a study of coeliac disease. Study as a whole: Without high-resolution HLA typing, biased TRBV7-2 usage was examined as a proof of principle. Study-wide results and caveats: The authors judged this method unsuitable for unbiased gliadin-specific T cell detection. Largely private TRB repertoires meant most sequences were sample-unique.

Points on this clone: The antigen is unknown.

V shed 5 bases and J 3 bases; nucleotides not matched to a gene: 10. Germline lookup yields CDR1 SEHNR and CDR2 FQNEAQ (reference sequence). The CDR3 is 18 residues long. One frozen roughly 480,000-cell aliquot per fraction was sequenced. Here immunoSEQ multiplex PCR was the method, and the copy in TCRdb shows in-frame clones only, minus some. The sample contains more than 6,500 clones, around 73% of which appear only once. Sequencing input: lamina propria lymphocytes from the gut. V and J are TRBV7-9 and TRBJ2-2; 12 bases fit TRBD2. This receptor was obtained from a man aged 25-45 years with celiac disease. The CDR3 is CASSRGLAGPIHTGELFF. The CDR3 bases are TGTGCCAGCAGCCGGGGACTAGCGGGCCCCATCCACACCGGGGAGCTGTTTTTT.